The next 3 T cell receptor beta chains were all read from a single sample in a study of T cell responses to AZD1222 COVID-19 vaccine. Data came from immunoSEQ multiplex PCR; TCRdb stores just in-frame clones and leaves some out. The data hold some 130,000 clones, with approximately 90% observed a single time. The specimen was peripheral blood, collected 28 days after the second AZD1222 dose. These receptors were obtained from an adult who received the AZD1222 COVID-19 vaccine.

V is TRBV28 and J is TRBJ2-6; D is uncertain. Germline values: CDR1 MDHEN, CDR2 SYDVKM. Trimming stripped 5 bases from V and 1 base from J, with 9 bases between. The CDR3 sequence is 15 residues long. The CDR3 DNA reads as TGTGCCAGCAGTCCGTGGAGTTCTGGGGCCAACGTCCTGACTTTC. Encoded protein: CASSPWSSGANVLTF.

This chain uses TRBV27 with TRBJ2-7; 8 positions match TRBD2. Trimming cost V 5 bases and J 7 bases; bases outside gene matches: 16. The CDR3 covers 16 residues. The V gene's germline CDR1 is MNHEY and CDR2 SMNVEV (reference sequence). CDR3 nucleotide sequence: TGTGCCAGCAGTCCGCTCCGACTAGCGCGTTCCGGAGAGCAGTACTTC. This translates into CASSPLRLARSGEQYF.

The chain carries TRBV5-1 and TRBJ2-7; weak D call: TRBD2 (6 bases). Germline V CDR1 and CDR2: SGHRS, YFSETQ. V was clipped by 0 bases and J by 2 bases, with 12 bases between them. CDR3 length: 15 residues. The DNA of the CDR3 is TGCGCCAGCAGCTTGGAAGTGGGGGGTCCCTACGAGCAGTACTTC. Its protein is CASSLEVGGPYEQYF. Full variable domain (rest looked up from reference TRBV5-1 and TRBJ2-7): KAGVTQTPRYLIKTRGQQVTLSCSPISGHRSVSWYQQTPGQGLQFLFEYFSETQRNKGNFPGRFSGRQFSNSRSEMNVSTLELGDSALYLCASSLEVGGPYEQYFGPGTRLTVT.